The T cell receptor beta chain under discussion was sequenced for a study of CD8+CD57+ T cells in acquired aplastic anemia. On the study more broadly: The average for DNA from sorted CD4+ and CD8+ cells was around 3.4 ug. Study-wide findings and caveats: Researchers reported that CD8+ Simpson's diversity was not significantly different in patients versus controls. Overlap between patients and controls comprised some 31 CD8+ CDR3 sequences.

There are 14 residues in the CDR3. Germline CDR1 is KGHDR and CDR2 is SFDVKD. Unmatched junction bases numbered 4, after V lost 5 bases and J lost 4 bases. Template material for TCR beta VDJ and CDR3 profiling consisted of genomic DNA. TCRdb re-analysed the reads in MiXCR, keeping a single row per CDR3 protein. The repertoire has under 350,000 distinct CDR3 sequences, around three fifths of them found once; the top ten carry 1.3%. About this clonotype itself: Its antigen is still unknown.

Flow cytometry had shown expanded CD8+CD57+ cells in the patients chosen for sequencing. No therapy had been given to the patients at the time of blood sampling. The sequence derives from a human donor with aplastic anemia. The specimen was sorted CD4+, CD8+, or CD8+CD57+ T cells (not recorded which) from PBMCs. The genes are TRBV24-1 and TRBJ2-1, with 7 bases identical to TRBD2. This chain's CDR3 is CATSAGTMYNEQFF. In nucleotides, the CDR3 is TGTGCCACCAGTGCCGGGACTATGTACAATGAGCAGTTCTTC.